The T cell receptor (beta chain) under discussion was sequenced for a study of metastatic and nonmetastatic thyroid tumors. The entire patient cohort was treatment-naive prior to thyroid surgery. The CDR3 runs to 15 residues. Germline assignment: CDR1 LGHDT and CDR2 YNNKEL (reference sequence). V was clipped by 2 bases and J by 12 bases, with 22 bases between them. As processed by the authors: A distant-metastasis classifier for papillary thyroid cancer was built using CDR3 differences across clinicopathological groups. TCRdb reanalyzed the PCR reads via MiXCR. Here the V and J calls rest on TCRdb's processing, not on the authors' analysis. The sample yields 34,000 or so clones, 35% seen once.

The chain combines TRBV3-1 with TRBJ1-2; TRBD1 might be the D (5 bases). The sequenced material came from tumor tissue. This clonotype was obtained from a female donor with papillary thyroid cancer or a benign thyroid nodule (not recorded which). Some clones in this sample may be carry-over from other donors' samples. DNA for the CDR3: TGTGCCAGCAGCCAAAGGATAGTAGGGACTCAAGGCCACACCTTC. Translating it yields CASSQRIVGTQGHTF.